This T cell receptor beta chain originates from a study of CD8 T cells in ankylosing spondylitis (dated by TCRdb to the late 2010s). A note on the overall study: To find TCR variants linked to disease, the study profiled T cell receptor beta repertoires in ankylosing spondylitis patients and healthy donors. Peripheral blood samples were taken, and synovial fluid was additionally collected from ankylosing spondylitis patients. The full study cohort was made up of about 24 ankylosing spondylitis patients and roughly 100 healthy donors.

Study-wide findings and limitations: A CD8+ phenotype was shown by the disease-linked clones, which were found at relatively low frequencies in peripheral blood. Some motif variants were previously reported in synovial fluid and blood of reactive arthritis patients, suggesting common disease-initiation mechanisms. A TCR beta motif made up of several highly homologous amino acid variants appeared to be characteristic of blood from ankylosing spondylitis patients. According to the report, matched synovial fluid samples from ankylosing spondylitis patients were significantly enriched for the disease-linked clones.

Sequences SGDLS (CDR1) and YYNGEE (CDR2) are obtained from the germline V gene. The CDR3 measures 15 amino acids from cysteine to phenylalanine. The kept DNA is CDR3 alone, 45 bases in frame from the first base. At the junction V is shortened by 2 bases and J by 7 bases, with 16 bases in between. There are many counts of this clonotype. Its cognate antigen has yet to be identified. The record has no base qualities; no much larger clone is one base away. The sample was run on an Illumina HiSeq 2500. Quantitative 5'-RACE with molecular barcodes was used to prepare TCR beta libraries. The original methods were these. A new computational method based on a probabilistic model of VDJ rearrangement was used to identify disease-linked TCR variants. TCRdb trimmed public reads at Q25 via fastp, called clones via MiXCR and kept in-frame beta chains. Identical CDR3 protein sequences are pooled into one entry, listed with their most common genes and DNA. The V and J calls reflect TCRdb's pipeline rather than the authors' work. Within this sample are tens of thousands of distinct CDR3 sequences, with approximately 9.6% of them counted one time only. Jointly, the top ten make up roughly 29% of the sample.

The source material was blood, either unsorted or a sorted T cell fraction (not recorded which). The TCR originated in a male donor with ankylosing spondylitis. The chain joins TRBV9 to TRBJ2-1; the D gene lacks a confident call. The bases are TGTGCCAGCAGCGTGGGCACTTACTTTGGAAATGAGCAGTTCTTC. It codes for CASSVGTYFGNEQFF. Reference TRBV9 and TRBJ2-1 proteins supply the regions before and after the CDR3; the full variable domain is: DSGVTQTPKHLITATGQRVTLRCSPRSGDLSVYWYQQSLDQGLQFLIQYYNGEERAKGNILERFSAQQFPDLHSELNLSSLELGDSALYFCASSVGTYFGNEQFFGPGTRLTVL.